These 23 T cell receptor beta chains came from one sample sequenced in a study of T cells after yellow fever vaccination. TCRdb independently ran MiXCR on the 5' RACE reads; one entry per CDR3 protein. This sample has 600,000 to 750,000 distinct CDR3 sequences; roughly 12% occur once, and the top ten carry 15%. This specimen consisted of PBMCs, obtained on the day of the yellow fever booster vaccination. These receptors originate from a young man who received the YFV17D yellow fever vaccine.

This clonotype was seen more than once but under ten times. V gene TRBV30 combines with J gene TRBJ2-7; the match to TRBD1 covers 8 bases. CDR1 is GTSNPN and CDR2 is SVGIG in the germline V gene (reference sequence). The CDR3 has 15 residues. After removal of 3 bases from V and 5 bases from J, the junction contained 12 bases not matched to a gene. CDR3 coding DNA: TGTGCCTGGAGCGACCCCCACAGGGGGGTGAACGAGCAGTACTTC. Translated, it gives CAWSDPHRGVNEQYF.

This clonotype was observed a handful of times. The chain carries TRBV6-1 and TRBJ1-1; D gene unclear. Germline-derived CDR1 and CDR2 are MNHNS and SASEGT. The CDR3 totals 15 residues. V was cut by 8 bases and J by 0 bases, with 16 bases left in between. CDR3 coding DNA: TGTGCCAGCGGACTCGGCGGAAAGATGAACACTGAAGCTTTCTTT. Translated: CASGLGGKMNTEAFF.

This chain connects TRBV20-1 to TRBJ2-3; 9 bases fit TRBD2. After removal of 1 base from V and 4 bases from J, the junction contained 3 bases not matched to a gene. The CDR3 loop spans 14 amino acids. Germline assignment: CDR1 DFQATT and CDR2 SNEGSKA (reference sequence). This CDR3 is CSARGSGGPDTQYF. Here the CDR3 DNA reads TGCAGTGCTAGAGGTAGCGGGGGACCAGATACGCAGTATTTT.

This clonotype was detected a few times. As DNA, the CDR3 is TGCGCCAGCAGCCGCCTTAGGGAGGATGAGCAGTTCTTC. Its protein product is CASSRLREDEQFF. The chain recombines TRBV4-3 with TRBJ2-1; TRBD2 might be the D (6 bases). Trimming cost V 4 bases and J 8 bases, with 12 bases left between them. This CDR3 is 13 amino acids long. The germline CDR1 and CDR2 sequences are LGHNA and YSLEER.

This rearrangement joins TRBV9 to TRBJ2-2, with D tentatively TRBD2 (5 bases). The ends were cut back, 3 bases at V and 6 bases at J, with 12 bases in the middle. This CDR3 is built from 14 residues. Germline CDR1 and CDR2: SGDLS and YYNGEE. The CDR3 sequence: CASSAEGVSGELFF. As DNA, the CDR3 is TGTGCCAGCAGCGCAGAGGGTGTCTCCGGGGAGCTGTTTTTT.

This clonotype turned up a few times. The rearrangement uses TRBV6-5 and TRBJ2-1, with 9 bases aligning to TRBD2. Trimming at V came to 4 bases and at J to 8 bases, leaving 9 bases not matched to a gene. CDR3 length: 15 amino acids. In germline, CDR1 is MNHEY, CDR2 SVGAGI. The CDR3 DNA sequence: TGTGCCAGCAGTTTGGGCGGGAGGGGGTTCGATGAGCAGTTCTTC. This translates into CASSLGGRGFDEQFF.

A few counts support this clonotype. V and J are TRBV12-3 or TRBV12-4 and TRBJ2-2; TRBD2 matches at 13 bases. The CDR3 length is 16 residues. With V trimmed by 2 bases and J by 7 bases, 4 bases remained unmatched. CDR3 bases: TGTGCCAGCAGTTTAAGGACTAGCGGGAGCTTCGGGGAGCTGTTTTTT. Translating gives CASSLRTSGSFGELFF.

V is TRBV18 and J is TRBJ2-7; TRBD2 agrees at 13 bases. The CDR3 has 16 amino acids. Germline lookup yields CDR1 KGHSH and CDR2 LQKENI. Germline trimming cut 1 base from V and 3 bases from J; bases unmatched to any gene: 3. This CDR3 is CASSPQGLAGVYEQYF. Written as DNA, the CDR3 is TGTGCCAGCTCACCACAAGGACTAGCGGGAGTCTACGAGCAGTACTTC.

This clonotype has just a few counts. The genes are TRBV20-1 and TRBJ2-7; 7 nucleotides align to TRBD2. Per germline, CDR1 DFQATT and CDR2 SNEGSKA (reference sequence). Germline trimming cut 5 bases from V and 0 bases from J; bases unmatched to any gene: 10. This CDR3 region has 15 residues. In DNA form, the CDR3 reads TGCAGTGCTCAAATAGCGGGCCGACCCTCCTACGAGCAGTACTTC. Protein product: CSAQIAGRPSYEQYF.

This chain joins TRBV20-1 and TRBJ2-1, with D possibly matching TRBD2 (7 bases). This CDR3 spans 14 amino acids. CDR1 is DFQATT and CDR2 is SNEGSKA in the germline V gene (reference sequence). V was shortened by 5 bases and J by 7 bases, with 18 bases between the two germline ends. CDR3 sequence (DNA): TGCAGTGCTGGGGAAGGGGGGGGGATGAATGAGCAGTTCTTC. It encodes CSAGEGGGMNEQFF.

The chain couples TRBV7-2 to TRBJ2-1, with D possibly being TRBD1 (5 bases). Germline assignment: CDR1 SGHTA and CDR2 FQGNSA. Trimming removed 1 base at V and 6 bases at J, with 16 bases between. The CDR3 runs to 16 residues. The CDR3 bases are TGTGCCAGCAGCTTAGGACGTTCAAGGGGATCCAATGAGCAGTTCTTC. The encoded protein is CASSLGRSRGSNEQFF.

This clonotype was counted between two and nine times. The chain has TRBV9 and TRBJ2-2; perhaps TRBD1 as D (5 bases). Germline V gives CDR1 SGDLS, CDR2 YYNGEE. Trimming left V 0 bases short and J 3 bases short, with 9 bases between. The CDR3 extends over 15 amino acids. This chain's CDR3 is CASSVGGADTGELFF. For the CDR3, the DNA is TGTGCCAGCAGCGTAGGTGGGGCTGACACCGGGGAGCTGTTTTTT.

The chain employs TRBV18 and TRBJ2-5; the D gene is possibly TRBD2 (6 bases). V lost 3 bases to trimming and J lost 4 bases, with 15 bases between them. CDR1 and CDR2 from the germline V gene are KGHSH and LQKENI. The CDR3 is 15 residues long. CDR3: CASSPTGLGGETQYF. The CDR3 bases are TGTGCCAGCTCACCTACCGGCCTCGGGGGAGAGACCCAGTACTTC.

This clonotype was counted between two and nine times. The rearrangement uses TRBV29-1 and TRBJ2-1; the D gene could be TRBD1 or TRBD2 (5 bases each). Germline values: CDR1 SQVTM, CDR2 ANQGSEA. This CDR3 has 14 amino acids. Trimming took off 4 bases at V and 4 bases at J, with 14 bases between the two ends. Written as DNA, the CDR3 is TGCAGCGTTGCAGGTGGGACGTTTTACAATGAGCAGTTCTTC. As protein: CSVAGGTFYNEQFF.

This clonotype was seen a handful of times. V gene TRBV25-1 combines with J gene TRBJ2-3; 10 positions match TRBD2. Losses at the gene ends were 5 bases for V and 2 bases for J; bases not matched to a gene: 4. The CDR3 loop spans 15 amino acids. Germline CDR1 MGHDK, CDR2 SYGVNS. The DNA for the CDR3 is TGTGCCAGCAGTATGACTAGCGGGTTCACAGATACGCAGTATTTT. Its translation is CASSMTSGFTDTQYF.

The chain is built from TRBV12-3 or TRBV12-4 and TRBJ2-4; D remains ambiguous. The V end was cut by 8 bases, the J end by 0 bases, with 5 bases between. The CDR3 sequence is 12 residues long. The CDR3 loop is CASCLAKNIQYF. CDR3 coding DNA: TGTGCCAGCTGTCTAGCCAAAAACATTCAGTACTTC.

This clonotype was seen ten or more times. The chain combines TRBV7-2 with TRBJ1-5; D uncertain. The CDR3 has 12 residues. The germline CDR1 and CDR2 sequences are SGHTA and FQGNSA. V lost 3 bases and J 2 bases, leaving 2 bases between the germline ends. The CDR3, as DNA: TGTGCCAGCAGCTTCGGCAATCAGCCCCAGCATTTT. Its protein product is CASSFGNQPQHF.

The rearrangement joins TRBV3-1 to TRBJ2-7, with 7 bases that match TRBD2. Germline assignment: CDR1 LGHDT and CDR2 YNNKEL (reference sequence). Trimming removed 2 bases from V and 6 bases from J; junction bases left unmatched: 13. CDR3 length: 16 amino acids. The CDR3 DNA sequence: TGTGCCAGCAGCCAATATGGGACTACTCAATACGGCGAGCAGTACTTC. It encodes CASSQYGTTQYGEQYF.

The DNA of the CDR3 is TGCGCCAGCAGCCAAGATTTTCTAGCGGGAGGGTACAATGAGCAGTTCTTC. Translation gives CASSQDFLAGGYNEQFF. V and J are TRBV4-3 and TRBJ2-1, with 12 bases matching TRBD2. From germline, CDR1 is LGHNA and CDR2 YSLEER. V lost 0 bases, J lost 4 bases, and 4 bases stayed unmatched. This CDR3 spans 17 amino acids.

This clonotype was found a few times. The gene calls are TRBV20-1 and TRBJ2-2; the D gene is possibly TRBD2 (5 bases). CDR3 length: 14 residues. The V end was cut by 3 bases, the J end by 0 bases, with 8 bases between. Germline loops: CDR1 DFQATT, CDR2 SNEGSKA (reference sequence). DNA of the CDR3: TGCAGTGCTAGGGCTAGCCCGAACACCGGGGAGCTGTTTTTT. This translates into CSARASPNTGELFF.

This clonotype was found a few times. The chain combines TRBV5-1 with TRBJ2-5; 8 nucleotides line up with TRBD1. V shed 3 bases, J shed 4 bases, and the junction held 2 bases outside the gene matches. The CDR3 has 13 residues. CDR1 is SGHRS and CDR2 is YFSETQ in the germline V gene. CDR3 DNA sequence: TGCGCCAGCAGCTACGGGACAGGAGAGACCCAGTACTTC. Translation: CASSYGTGETQYF.

This clonotype was found a few times. This chain uses TRBV7-6 with TRBJ2-3, with D unresolved. Trimming took off 7 bases at V and 0 bases at J, with 11 bases between the two ends. This CDR3 contains 14 residues. CDR1 is SGHVS, CDR2 FNYEAQ, per germline. CDR3 sequence (DNA): TGTGCCAGCAACCCGCTAATCAGCACAGATACGCAGTATTTT. Amino acids: CASNPLISTDTQYF.

The rearrangement links TRBV20-1 to TRBJ2-1, with 8 bases fitting TRBD1. CDR3 length: 14 amino acids. J was trimmed by 9 bases and V by 3 bases; bases with no gene match: 10. From germline, CDR1 is DFQATT and CDR2 SNEGSKA (reference sequence). CDR3 residues: CSASFGQGFGEQFF. The CDR3 nucleotides are TGCAGTGCTAGTTTCGGACAGGGTTTTGGTGAGCAGTTCTTC.